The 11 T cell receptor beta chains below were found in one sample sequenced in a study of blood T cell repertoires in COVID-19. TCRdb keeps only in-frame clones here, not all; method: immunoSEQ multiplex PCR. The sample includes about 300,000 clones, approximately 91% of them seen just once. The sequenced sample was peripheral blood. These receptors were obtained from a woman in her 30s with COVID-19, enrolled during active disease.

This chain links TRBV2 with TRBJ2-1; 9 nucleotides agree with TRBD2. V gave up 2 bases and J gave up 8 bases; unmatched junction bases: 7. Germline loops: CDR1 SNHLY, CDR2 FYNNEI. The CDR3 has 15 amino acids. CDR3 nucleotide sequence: TGTGCCAGCAGTGAATTCAGGTTAGCGGGAGATGAGCAGTTCTTC. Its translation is CASSEFRLAGDEQFF.

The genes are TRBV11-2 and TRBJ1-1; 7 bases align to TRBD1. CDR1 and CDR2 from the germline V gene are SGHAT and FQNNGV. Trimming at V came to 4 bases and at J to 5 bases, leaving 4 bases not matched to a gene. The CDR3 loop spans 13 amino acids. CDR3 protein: CASSSTGQTEAFF. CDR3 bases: TGTGCCAGCAGCTCGACAGGGCAAACTGAAGCTTTCTTT. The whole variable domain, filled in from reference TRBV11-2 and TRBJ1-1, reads EAGVAQSPRYKIIEKRQSVAFWCNPISGHATLYWYQQILGQGPKLLIQFQNNGVVDDSQLPKDRFSAERLKGVDSTLKIQPAKLEDSAVYLCASSSTGQTEAFFGQGTRLTVV.

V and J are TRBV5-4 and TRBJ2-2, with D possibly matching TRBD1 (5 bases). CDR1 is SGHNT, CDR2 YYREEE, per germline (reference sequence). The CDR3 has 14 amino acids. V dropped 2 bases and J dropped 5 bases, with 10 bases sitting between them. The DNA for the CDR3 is TGTGCCAGCAGCTTATTAGACAGTACCGGGGAGCTGTTTTTT. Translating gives CASSLLDSTGELFF.

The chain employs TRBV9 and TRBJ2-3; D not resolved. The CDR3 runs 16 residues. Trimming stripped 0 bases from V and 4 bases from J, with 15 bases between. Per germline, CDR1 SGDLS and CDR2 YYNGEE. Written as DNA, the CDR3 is TGTGCCAGCAGCGTAGGGAACAGCCCCAGGTCAGATACGCAGTATTTT. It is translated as CASSVGNSPRSDTQYF.

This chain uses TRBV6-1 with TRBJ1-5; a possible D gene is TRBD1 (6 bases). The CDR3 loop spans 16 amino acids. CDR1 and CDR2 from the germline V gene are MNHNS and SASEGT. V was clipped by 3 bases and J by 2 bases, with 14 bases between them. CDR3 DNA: TGTGCCAGCAGTGAGAGGATTGGGGGCGGCAATCAGCCCCAGCATTTT. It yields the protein CASSERIGGGNQPQHF.

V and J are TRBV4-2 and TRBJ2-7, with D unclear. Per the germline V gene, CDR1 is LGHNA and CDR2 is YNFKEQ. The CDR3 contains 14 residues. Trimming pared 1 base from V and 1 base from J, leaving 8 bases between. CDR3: CASSQAPRSYEQYF. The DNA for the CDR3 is TGTGCCAGCAGCCAAGCCCCCCGTTCCTACGAGCAGTACTTC.

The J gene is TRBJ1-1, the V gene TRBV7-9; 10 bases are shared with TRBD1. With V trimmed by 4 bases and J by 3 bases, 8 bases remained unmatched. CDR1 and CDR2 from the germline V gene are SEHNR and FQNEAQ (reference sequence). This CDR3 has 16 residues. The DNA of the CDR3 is TGTGCCAGCAGCTGGGGACAGGGGATAGGGGACACTGAAGCTTTCTTT. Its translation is CASSWGQGIGDTEAFF.

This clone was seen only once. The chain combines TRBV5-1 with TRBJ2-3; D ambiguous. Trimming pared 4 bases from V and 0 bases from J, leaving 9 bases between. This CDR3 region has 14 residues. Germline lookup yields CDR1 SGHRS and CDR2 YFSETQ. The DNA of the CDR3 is TGCGCCAGCAGCGAACAGTCTAGCACAGATACGCAGTATTTT. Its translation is CASSEQSSTDTQYF.

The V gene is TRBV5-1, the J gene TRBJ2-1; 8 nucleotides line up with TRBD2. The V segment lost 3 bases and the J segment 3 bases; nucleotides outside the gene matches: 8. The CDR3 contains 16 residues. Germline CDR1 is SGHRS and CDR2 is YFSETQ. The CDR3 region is CASSSETSGSYNEQFF. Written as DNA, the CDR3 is TGCGCCAGCAGCTCCGAAACTAGCGGCAGCTACAATGAGCAGTTCTTC.

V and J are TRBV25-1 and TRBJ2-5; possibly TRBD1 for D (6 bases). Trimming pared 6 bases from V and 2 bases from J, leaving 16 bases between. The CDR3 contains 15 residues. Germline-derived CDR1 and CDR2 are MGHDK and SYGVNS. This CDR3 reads CASRSQGREQETQYF. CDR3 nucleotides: TGTGCCAGCAGGAGTCAGGGGCGCGAACAAGAGACCCAGTACTTC.

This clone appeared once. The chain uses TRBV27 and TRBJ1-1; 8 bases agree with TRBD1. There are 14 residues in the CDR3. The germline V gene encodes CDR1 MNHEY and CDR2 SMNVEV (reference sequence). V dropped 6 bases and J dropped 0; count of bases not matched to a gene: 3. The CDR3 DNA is TGTGCCAGCAGCGAGGGACAGGTGAACACTGAAGCTTTCTTT. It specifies CASSEGQVNTEAFF.